The 2 T cell receptor beta chains below were found in one sample sequenced in a study of blood T cell repertoires in COVID-19. Sequencing used immunoSEQ multiplex PCR; TCRdb keeps in-frame clones, though not all of them. The sample shows roughly 180,000 clones, 94% of them seen only once. The sample consisted of peripheral blood. These TCRs come from a man aged 30-40 years with COVID-19, enrolled during active disease.

The gene calls are TRBV10-2 and TRBJ1-3, with D unresolved. V lost 6 bases and J 0 bases, leaving 9 bases between the germline ends. CDR3 length: 14 amino acids. Per germline, CDR1 WSHSY and CDR2 SAAADI. The CDR3 DNA sequence: TGCGCCAGCAGGGACTCGTACTCTGGAAACACCATATATTTT. Residues: CASRDSYSGNTIYF.

CDR3 DNA sequence: TGTGCCAGTAGTATGATAGCGGCGCAGGCTAGCAATCAGCCCCAGCATTTT. Translation gives CASSMIAAQASNQPQHF. The rearrangement links TRBV19 to TRBJ1-5, with D hard to call. The CDR3 has 17 amino acids. The V gene's germline CDR1 is LNHDA and CDR2 SQIVND (reference sequence). V shed 3 bases and J shed 0 bases, with 15 bases lying between them.